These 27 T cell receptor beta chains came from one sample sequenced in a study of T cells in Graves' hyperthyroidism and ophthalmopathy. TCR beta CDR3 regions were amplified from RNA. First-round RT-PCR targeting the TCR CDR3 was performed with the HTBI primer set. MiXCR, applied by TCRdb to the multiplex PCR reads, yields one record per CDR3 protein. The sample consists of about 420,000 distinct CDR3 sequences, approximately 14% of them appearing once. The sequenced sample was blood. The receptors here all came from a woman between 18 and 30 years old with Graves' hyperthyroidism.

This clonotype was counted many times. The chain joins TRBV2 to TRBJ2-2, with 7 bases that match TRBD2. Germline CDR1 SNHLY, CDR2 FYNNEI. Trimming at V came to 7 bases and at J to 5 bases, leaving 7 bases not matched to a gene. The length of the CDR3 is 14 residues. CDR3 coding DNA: TGTGCCAGCATGACGGGGGGACGGACCGGGGAGCTGTTTTTT. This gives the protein CASMTGGRTGELFF. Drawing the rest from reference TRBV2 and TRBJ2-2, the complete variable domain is EPEVTQTPSHQVTQMGQEVILRCVPISNHLYFYWYRQILGQKVEFLVSFYNNEISEKSEIFDDQFSVERPDGSNFTLKIRSTKLEDSAMYFCASMTGGRTGELFFGEGSRLTVL.

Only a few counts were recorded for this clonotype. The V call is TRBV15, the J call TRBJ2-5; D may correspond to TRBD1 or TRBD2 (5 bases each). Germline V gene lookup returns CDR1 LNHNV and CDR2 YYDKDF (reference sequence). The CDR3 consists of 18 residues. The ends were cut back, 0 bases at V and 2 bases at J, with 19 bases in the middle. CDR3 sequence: CATSRDLGPWAGQETQYF. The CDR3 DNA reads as TGTGCCACCAGCAGAGATCTGGGACCGTGGGCAGGGCAAGAGACCCAGTACTTC.

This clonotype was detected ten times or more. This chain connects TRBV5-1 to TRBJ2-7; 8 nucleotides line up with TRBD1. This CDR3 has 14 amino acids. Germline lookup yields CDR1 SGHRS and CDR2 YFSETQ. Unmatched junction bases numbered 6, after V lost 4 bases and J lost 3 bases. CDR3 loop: CASSQSDRGYEQYF. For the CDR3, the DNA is TGCGCCAGCAGCCAGTCCGACAGGGGCTACGAGCAGTACTTC.

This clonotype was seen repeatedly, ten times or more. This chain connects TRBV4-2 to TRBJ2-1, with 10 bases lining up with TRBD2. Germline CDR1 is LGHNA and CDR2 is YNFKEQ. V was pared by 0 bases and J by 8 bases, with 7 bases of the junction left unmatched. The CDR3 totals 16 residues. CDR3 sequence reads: CASSQDLTSGADEQFF. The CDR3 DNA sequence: TGTGCCAGCAGCCAAGATTTAACTAGCGGGGCGGATGAGCAGTTCTTC.

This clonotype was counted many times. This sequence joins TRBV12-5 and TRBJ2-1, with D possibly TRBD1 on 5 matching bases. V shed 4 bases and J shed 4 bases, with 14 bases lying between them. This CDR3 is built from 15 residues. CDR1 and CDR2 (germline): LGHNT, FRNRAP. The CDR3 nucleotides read TGTGCTAGTGGTTCACCCCCTTCAGGGTACAATGAGCAGTTCTTC. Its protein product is CASGSPPSGYNEQFF. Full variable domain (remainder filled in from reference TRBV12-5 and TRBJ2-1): DARVTQTPRHKVTEMGQEVTMRCQPILGHNTVFWYRQTMMQGLELLAYFRNRAPLDDSGMPKDRFSAEMPDATLATLKIQPSEPRDSAVYFCASGSPPSGYNEQFFGPGTRLTVL.

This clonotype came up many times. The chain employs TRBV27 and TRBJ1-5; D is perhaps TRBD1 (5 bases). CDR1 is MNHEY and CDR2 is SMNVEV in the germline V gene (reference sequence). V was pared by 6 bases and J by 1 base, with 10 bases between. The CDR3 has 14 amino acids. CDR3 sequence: CASSHEGSNQPQHF. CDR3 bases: TGTGCCAGCAGCCACGAGGGGAGCAATCAGCCCCAGCATTTT.

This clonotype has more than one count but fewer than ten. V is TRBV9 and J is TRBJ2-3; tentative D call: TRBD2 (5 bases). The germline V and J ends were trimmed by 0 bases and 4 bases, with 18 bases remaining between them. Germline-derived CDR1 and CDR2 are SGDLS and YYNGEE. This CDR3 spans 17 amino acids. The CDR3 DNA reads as TGTGCCAGCAGCGTAGCTATGGCAGCGGAGGCCCCAGATACGCAGTATTTT. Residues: CASSVAMAAEAPDTQYF. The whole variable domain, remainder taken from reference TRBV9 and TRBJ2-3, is DSGVTQTPKHLITATGQRVTLRCSPRSGDLSVYWYQQSLDQGLQFLIQYYNGEERAKGNILERFSAQQFPDLHSELNLSSLELGDSALYFCASSVAMAAEAPDTQYFGPGTRLTVL.

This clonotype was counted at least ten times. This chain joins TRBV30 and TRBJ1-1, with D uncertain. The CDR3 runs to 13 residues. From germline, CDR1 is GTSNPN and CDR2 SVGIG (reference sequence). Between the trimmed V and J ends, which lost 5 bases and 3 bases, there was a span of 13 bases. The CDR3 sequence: CAWGDPADTEAFF. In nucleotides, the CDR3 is TGTGCCTGGGGAGACCCGGCGGACACTGAAGCTTTCTTT.

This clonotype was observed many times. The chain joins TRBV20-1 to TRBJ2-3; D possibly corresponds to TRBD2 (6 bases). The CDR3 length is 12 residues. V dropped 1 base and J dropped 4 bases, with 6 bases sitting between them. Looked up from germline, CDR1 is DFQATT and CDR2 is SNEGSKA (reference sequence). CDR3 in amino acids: CSARAGADTQYF. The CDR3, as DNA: TGCAGTGCTAGAGCGGGAGCAGATACGCAGTATTTT.

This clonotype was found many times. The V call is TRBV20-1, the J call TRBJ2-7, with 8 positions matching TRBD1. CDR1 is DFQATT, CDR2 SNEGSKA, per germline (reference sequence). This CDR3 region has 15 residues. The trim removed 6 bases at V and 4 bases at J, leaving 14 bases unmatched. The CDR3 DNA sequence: TGCAGTGCCCTTAGCTCTCAGGGGGCTAGTTACGAGCAGTACTTC. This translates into CSALSSQGASYEQYF.

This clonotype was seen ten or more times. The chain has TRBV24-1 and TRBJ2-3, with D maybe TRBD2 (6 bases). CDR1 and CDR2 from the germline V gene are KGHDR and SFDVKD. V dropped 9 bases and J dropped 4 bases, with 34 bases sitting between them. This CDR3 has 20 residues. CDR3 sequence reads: CATPDRAGHKTEGRADTQYF. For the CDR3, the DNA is TGTGCCACCCCTGATCGGGCGGGGCACAAGACGGAAGGAAGAGCAGATACGCAGTATTTT.

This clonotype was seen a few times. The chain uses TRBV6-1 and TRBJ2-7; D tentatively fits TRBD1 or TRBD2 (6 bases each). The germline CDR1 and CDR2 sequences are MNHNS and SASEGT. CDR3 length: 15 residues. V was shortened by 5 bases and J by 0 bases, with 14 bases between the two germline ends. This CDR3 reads CASSRGAGSSYEQYF. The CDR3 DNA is TGTGCCAGCAGTAGGGGGGCAGGGAGCTCCTACGAGCAGTACTTC.

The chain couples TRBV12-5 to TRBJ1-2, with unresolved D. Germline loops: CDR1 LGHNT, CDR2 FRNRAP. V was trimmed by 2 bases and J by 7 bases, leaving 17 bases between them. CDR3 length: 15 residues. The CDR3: CASGLIRGLIGGYTF. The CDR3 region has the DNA TGTGCTAGTGGTTTGATACGCGGCCTAATCGGTGGCTACACCTTC.

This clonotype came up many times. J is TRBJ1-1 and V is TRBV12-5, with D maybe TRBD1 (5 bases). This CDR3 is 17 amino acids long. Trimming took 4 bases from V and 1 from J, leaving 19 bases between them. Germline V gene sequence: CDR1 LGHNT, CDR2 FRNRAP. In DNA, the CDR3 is TGTGCTAGTGGTTCACCCACCGACAGAATTCCGAACACTGAAGCTTTCTTT. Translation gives CASGSPTDRIPNTEAFF.

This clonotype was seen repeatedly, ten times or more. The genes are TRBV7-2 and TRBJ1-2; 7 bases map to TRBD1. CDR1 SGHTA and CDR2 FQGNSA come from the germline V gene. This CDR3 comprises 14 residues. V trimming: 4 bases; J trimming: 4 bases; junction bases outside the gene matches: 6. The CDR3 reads CASSSRDRTYGYTF. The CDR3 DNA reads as TGTGCCAGCAGCTCCCGGGACAGAACCTATGGCTACACCTTC.

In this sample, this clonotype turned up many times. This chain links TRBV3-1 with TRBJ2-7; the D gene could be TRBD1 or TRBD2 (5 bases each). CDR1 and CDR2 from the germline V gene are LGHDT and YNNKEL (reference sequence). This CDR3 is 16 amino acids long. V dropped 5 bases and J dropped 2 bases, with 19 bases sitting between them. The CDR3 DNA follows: TGTGCCAGCAGCTCGCAAATCGGGACCCAAACCTACGAGCAGTACTTC. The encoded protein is CASSSQIGTQTYEQYF.

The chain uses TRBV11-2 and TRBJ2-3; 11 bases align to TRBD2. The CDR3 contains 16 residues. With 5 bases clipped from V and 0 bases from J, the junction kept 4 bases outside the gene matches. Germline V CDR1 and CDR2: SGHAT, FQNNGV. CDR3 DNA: TGTGCCAGCAGCCAGACTAGCGGGATTAGCACAGATACGCAGTATTTT. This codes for CASSQTSGISTDTQYF.

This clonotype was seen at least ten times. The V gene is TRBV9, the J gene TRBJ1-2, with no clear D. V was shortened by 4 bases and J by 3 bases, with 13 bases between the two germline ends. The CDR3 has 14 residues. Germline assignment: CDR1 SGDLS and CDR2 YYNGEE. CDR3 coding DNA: TGTGCCAGCAGCCCCTCCGTGGGGTACTATGGCTACACCTTC. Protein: CASSPSVGYYGYTF.

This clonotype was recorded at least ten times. The chain's CDR3 is CASSQGALENQPQHF. Here the CDR3 DNA reads TGTGCCAGCAGCCAAGGGGCTCTTGAAAATCAGCCCCAGCATTTT. The chain carries TRBV3-1 and TRBJ1-5; D not certain. Germline V gene data show CDR1 as LGHDT and CDR2 as YNNKEL (reference sequence). V lost 1 base and J 4 bases, leaving 11 bases between the germline ends. The CDR3 is 15 amino acids.

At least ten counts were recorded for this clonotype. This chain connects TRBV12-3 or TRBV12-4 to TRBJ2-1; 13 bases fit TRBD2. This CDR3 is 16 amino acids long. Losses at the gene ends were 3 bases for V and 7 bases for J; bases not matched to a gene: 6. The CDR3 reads CASSFFGTSGTNEQFF. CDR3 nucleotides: TGTGCCAGCAGTTTTTTCGGGACTAGCGGGACTAATGAGCAGTTCTTC.

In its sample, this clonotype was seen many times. DNA for the CDR3: TGCGCCAGCAGCTTGGGCCCCCAGGCGAACACCGGGGAGCTGTTTTTT. Protein product: CASSLGPQANTGELFF. The chain couples TRBV5-1 to TRBJ2-2; D call uncertain. The CDR3 is 16 amino acids. Looked up from germline, CDR1 is SGHRS and CDR2 is YFSETQ. Between the trimmed V and J ends, which lost 0 bases and 0 bases, there was a span of 9 bases.

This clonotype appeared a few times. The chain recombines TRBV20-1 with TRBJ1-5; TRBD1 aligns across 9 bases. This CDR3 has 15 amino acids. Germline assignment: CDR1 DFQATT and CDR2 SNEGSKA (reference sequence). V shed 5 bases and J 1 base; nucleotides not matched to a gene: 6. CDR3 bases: TGCAGTGCTGTACAGGGGGCCACGAGCAATCAGCCCCAGCATTTT. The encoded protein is CSAVQGATSNQPQHF.

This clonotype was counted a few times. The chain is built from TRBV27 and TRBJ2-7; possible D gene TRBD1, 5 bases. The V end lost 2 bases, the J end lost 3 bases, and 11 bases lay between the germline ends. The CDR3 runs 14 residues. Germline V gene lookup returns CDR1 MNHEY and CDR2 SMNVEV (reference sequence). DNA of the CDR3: TGTGCCAGCAGTTTACAGGGTCGGTACTACGAGCAGTACTTC. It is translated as CASSLQGRYYEQYF.

CDR3 in amino acids: CASRTRDGPGSEQYF. The CDR3 DNA reads TGTGCCAGCAGGACTCGGGACGGGCCCGGGTCCGAGCAGTATTTT. This chain links TRBV11-2 with TRBJ2-3, with D perhaps given as TRBD1 or TRBD2 (5 bases each). Trimming removed 6 bases at V and 11 bases at J, with 24 bases between. There are 15 residues in the CDR3. The germline V gene has CDR1 SGHAT and CDR2 FQNNGV.

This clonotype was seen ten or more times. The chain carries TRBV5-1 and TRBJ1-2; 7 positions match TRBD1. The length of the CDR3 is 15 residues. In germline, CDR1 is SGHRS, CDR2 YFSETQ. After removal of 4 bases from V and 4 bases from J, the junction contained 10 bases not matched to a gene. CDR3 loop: CASSAGQKVFYGYTF. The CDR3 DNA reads TGCGCCAGCAGCGCGGGACAGAAGGTCTTCTATGGCTACACCTTC.

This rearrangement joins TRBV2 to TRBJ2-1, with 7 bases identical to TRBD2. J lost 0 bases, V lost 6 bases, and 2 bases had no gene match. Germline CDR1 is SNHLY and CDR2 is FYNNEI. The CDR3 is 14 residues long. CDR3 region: CASRPSGSYNEQFF. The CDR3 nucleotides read TGTGCCAGCAGACCTAGCGGCTCCTACAATGAGCAGTTCTTC.

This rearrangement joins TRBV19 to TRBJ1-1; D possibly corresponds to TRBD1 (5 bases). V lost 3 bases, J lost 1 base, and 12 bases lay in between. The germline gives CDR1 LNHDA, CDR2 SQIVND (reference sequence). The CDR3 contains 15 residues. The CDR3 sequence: CASSILGQGNTEAFF. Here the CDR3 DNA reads TGTGCCAGTAGTATCCTCGGGCAGGGGAACACTGAAGCTTTCTTT.